This T cell receptor beta chain was profiled in a study of T cells after somatic rescue of genetic block. Sequencing used immunoSEQ multiplex PCR; TCRdb keeps in-frame clones, though not all of them. The data contain over 95,000 clones, around nine tenths of them seen just once; the ten biggest clones take up around 1.5%. The source material was peripheral blood mononuclear cells (PBMCs). The TCR sequence derives from a woman aged 18-29 years.

The CDR3 protein is CASSPGFGIQETQYF. The CDR3, as DNA: TGTGCCAGCAGCCCCGGTTTTGGTATCCAAGAGACCCAGTACTTC. This chain uses TRBV7-6 with TRBJ2-5, with D hard to call. V lost 5 bases, J lost 1 base, and 14 bases lay in between. This CDR3 region has 15 residues. Germline CDR1 is SGHVS and CDR2 is FNYEAQ.